What follows describes a single TCR beta chain. The antigen remains unidentified. This CDR3 has 14 amino acids. The germline gives CDR1 SGHRS, CDR2 YFSETQ. The germline V and J ends were trimmed by 4 bases and 4 bases, with 11 bases remaining between them. TCRdb re-called the RT-PCR reads through MiXCR, storing one row per CDR3 protein. The sample consists of more than 700,000 distinct CDR3 sequences, 21% of them appearing once. The sample comes from a study of response to subunit inactivated influenza vaccine. Study results and limitations: The authors put forward the suggestion that each seasonal influenza vaccination may bring in only a limited number of new T cells.

This sequence was found in a man aged 45-65 years who received an inactivated influenza vaccine. The source material was PBMCs from blood, sampled around 5 days after vaccination. This chain connects TRBV5-1 to TRBJ2-2; tentative D call: TRBD1 (6 bases). CDR3 sequence: CASSAGQSTGELFF. CDR3 nucleotides: TGCGCCAGCAGCGCAGGACAGTCCACCGGGGAGCTGTTTTTT.